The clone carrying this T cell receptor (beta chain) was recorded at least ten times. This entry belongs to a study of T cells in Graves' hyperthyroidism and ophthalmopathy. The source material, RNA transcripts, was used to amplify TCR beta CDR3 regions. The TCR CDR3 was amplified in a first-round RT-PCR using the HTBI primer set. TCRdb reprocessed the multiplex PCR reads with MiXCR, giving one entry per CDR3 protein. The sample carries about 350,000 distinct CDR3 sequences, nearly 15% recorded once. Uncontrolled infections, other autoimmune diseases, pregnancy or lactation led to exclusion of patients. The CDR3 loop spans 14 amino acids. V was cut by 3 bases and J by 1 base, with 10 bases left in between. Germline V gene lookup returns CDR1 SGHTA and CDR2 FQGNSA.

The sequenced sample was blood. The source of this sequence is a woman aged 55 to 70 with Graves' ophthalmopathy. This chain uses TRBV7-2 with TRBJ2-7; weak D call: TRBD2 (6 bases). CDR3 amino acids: CASSFGTASYEQYF. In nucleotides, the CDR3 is TGTGCCAGCAGCTTCGGGACTGCTTCCTACGAGCAGTACTTC.